This is a list of T cell receptor beta chains from one sample in a study of cytomegalovirus exposure and HLA in healthy donors. The protocol was immunoSEQ multiplex PCR, while the TCRdb copy is restricted to in-frame clones and leaves out a portion. The sample shows approximately 270,000 clones, approximately 83% of them seen only once. The sample comprised PBMCs. The receptors shown here come from a young woman in good health and CMV-seronegative. Both conserved end residues are part of each CDR3.

V,CDR3
TRBV30,CAWGGWDLRGDGYTF
TRBV11-3,CASSFPGDSPYEQYF
TRBV5-6,CASSRRTSGRALETQYF
TRBV9,CASSVVSYDEQFF
TRBV5-1,CASSPGTSDTYEQYF
TRBV6-5,CASSRAGGLTSAFF
TRBV25-1,CASSDQGDDYGYTF
TRBV29-1,CSVEIGHDSNYGYTF
TRBV6-5,CASSYRDFSYTDTQYF
TRBV7-9,CASSPEGTSGGGETQYF
TRBV7-2,CASSAAGTGYQPQHF
TRBV4-3,CASSQKGLTGEEQYF
TRBV27,CASRDRHYEQYF
TRBV11-3,CASSLEGGETQYF
TRBV18,CASSPPRFEAGQPQHF
TRBV29-1,CSVAQGERYYGYTF
TRBV7-2,CASSPLTGLEQPQHF
TRBV10-3,CAISTLGTNSYNEQFF
TRBV29-1,CSVVLSGGYTF
TRBV25-1,CASTTGGNEQYF
TRBV16,CASSQSFGTGGVYGYTF
TRBV29-1,CSVEVVFADTQYF
TRBV2,CASSVRAGGDRVSNYGYTF
TRBV4-3,CASSQGGTGNFVSPLHF
TRBV29-1,CSVEDGTAAEAFF
TRBV7-8,CASSSRLSGGAAETQYF
TRBV29-1,CSVEDLPGTEAFF
TRBV29-1,CSLNWASGSSYNEQFF
TRBV4-2,CASSPDQGQGDEQYF
TRBV7-9,CASSLLRAGETQYF
TRBV11-2,CASSLPGQARGYTF
TRBV6-1,CASSEDWRETQYF
TRBV6-1,CASRNINYGYTF
TRBV10-3,CAIMGQGNGELFF
TRBV4-3,CASSQGERGGPDTQYF
TRBV30,CAWSTDPLGDTEAFF
TRBV1,CTSSQKTSGNEQYF
TRBV6-1,CASSEGQVLYGYTF
TRBV6-5,CASSSLIAGVYEQYF
TRBV5-1,CASSLDSAGKLFF
TRBV7-9,CASSYGPPNEQFF
TRBV13,CASRKGGAYNEQFF
TRBV6-5,CASSDLDSRYGYTF
TRBV27,CASRPTGSSRQPQHF
TRBV7-9,CASSLVVRQINEKLFF
TRBV6-5,CASSYDLGGTSYEQYF
TRBV11-2,CASSLEGGKLFF
TRBV18,CASSPNDNEQYF
TRBV5-6,CASSFGQGRETQYF
TRBV30,CACGTGGEFF
TRBV18,CASSPQTGADQPQHF